This TCR beta chain was observed in a study of blood T cell repertoires in COVID-19. Study at large: The samples span acute and convalescent COVID-19 from the United States, Italy and Spain. The analysed material was cDNA or gDNA that came from T cells, B-cell-depleted T cells, or PBMCs.

CDR3 size: 15 residues. Germline loops: CDR1 MNHEY, CDR2 SMNVEV (reference sequence). V trimming: 4 bases; J trimming: 6 bases; junction bases outside the gene matches: 6. Per the authors' pipeline: By means of reference gene primer amplification, nucleated cell counts were estimated. Generated by immunoSEQ multiplex PCR, the TCRdb table keeps only in-frame clones and is missing some. V and J calls plus clone size are reproduced from that table; the DNA served to infer D and trimming. The table lists some 140,000 clones, under 95% of them singletons, with approximately 0.59% in the top ten. V gene TRBV27 combines with J gene TRBJ1-5, with 10 bases fitting TRBD1. This TCR derives from a man aged 45 to 65 with acute or convalescent COVID-19. Sequencing was carried out using peripheral blood. The CDR3 sequence: CASSWGTGDPQPQHF. The CDR3 nucleotides are TGTGCCAGCAGTTGGGGGACAGGGGATCCTCAGCCCCAGCATTTT.